The rows below give T cell receptor beta chains drawn from one sample of a study of cytotoxic CD8 clonotypes in ibrutinib-treated CLL. The protocol was immunoSEQ multiplex PCR, while the TCRdb copy is restricted to in-frame clones and leaves out a portion. This table holds 250,000 to 350,000 clones, more than 70% found once. Sequenced here: PBMCs, sampled at disease progression, from a patient treated with ibrutinib. The source of these receptors is a human donor with chronic lymphocytic leukemia. CDR3s include the opening cysteine and the closing phenylalanine or tryptophan. A D gene is named only where the DNA matches it firmly. Size tells how often a clone was seen (once, few, many) or the class of an expanded clone, and some rows leave it out.

abundance,d_gene,v_gene,j_gene,CDR3aa,CDR3nt
-,-,TRBV11-2,TRBJ2-7,CASSRPTNPGWSSYEQYF,TGTGCCAGCAGCCGCCCGACGAACCCTGGGTGGAGCTCCTACGAGCAGTACTTC
-,TRBD2,TRBV5-1,TRBJ2-7,CASSLLTSGGEQYF,TGCGCCAGCAGCTTGTTGACTAGCGGGGGGGAGCAGTACTTC
-,-,TRBV19,TRBJ1-2,CASSISGGYYGYTF,TGTGCCAGTAGTATCAGCGGGGGCTACTATGGCTACACCTTC
-,-,TRBV10-3,TRBJ2-3,CAISESSDTQYF,TGTGCCATCAGTGAGTCTTCAGATACGCAGTATTTT
-,TRBD2,TRBV5-4,TRBJ2-5,CASSLGGRVSETQYF,TGTGCCAGCAGCTTGGGGGGGAGGGTTTCAGAGACCCAGTACTTC
-,-,TRBV7-2,TRBJ2-7,CASSRWYEQYF,TGTGCCAGCAGCCGCTGGTACGAGCAGTACTTC
-,TRBD2,TRBV14,TRBJ2-5,CASSQTRTSGRFETQYF,TGTGCCAGCAGCCAAACCCGGACTAGCGGGAGGTTCGAGACCCAGTACTTC
-,-,TRBV7-9,TRBJ1-2,CASSLDSDGYTF,TGTGCCAGCAGCTTAGATTCGGATGGCTACACCTTC
-,-,TRBV7-2,TRBJ2-7,CASSLAHGREQYF,TGTGCCAGCAGCTTAGCGCACGGGCGCGAGCAGTACTTC
-,TRBD2,TRBV7-2,TRBJ2-1,CASSLWVSGGDEQFF,TGTGCCAGCAGCTTATGGGTTAGCGGGGGCGATGAGCAGTTCTTC
-,-,TRBV6-5,TRBJ1-1,CASSYSTGNTEAFF,TGTGCCAGCAGTTACTCGACAGGGAACACTGAAGCTTTCTTT
once,TRBD1,TRBV5-1,TRBJ2-2,CASQGANTGELFF,TGCGCCAGCCAGGGGGCCAACACCGGGGAGCTGTTTTTT
-,TRBD1,TRBV18,TRBJ1-2,CASSPQLTGASEYGYTF,TGTGCCAGCTCACCACAATTGACAGGGGCCTCGGAGTATGGCTACACCTTC
-,-,TRBV6-6,TRBJ2-3,CASGNWDLADTQYF,TGTGCCAGCGGGAACTGGGACCTGGCAGATACGCAGTATTTT
-,TRBD1,TRBV27,TRBJ1-5,CASSLYPPTQGNQPQHF,TGTGCCAGCAGTTTATACCCCCCTACACAGGGGAATCAGCCCCAGCATTTT
-,-,TRBV6-5,TRBJ2-3,CASVLGGGDTQYF,TGTGCCAGCGTACTGGGGGGCGGGGATACGCAGTATTTT
-,TRBD2,TRBV25-1,TRBJ2-5,CASSEYSGLAEETQYF,TGTGCCAGCAGTGAATACTCGGGACTAGCGGAAGAGACCCAGTACTTC
-,TRBD2,TRBV19,TRBJ2-3,CASNPVLTGGPDTQYF,TGTGCCAGTAACCCTGTTTTGACGGGAGGGCCAGATACGCAGTATTTT
-,-,TRBV7-9,TRBJ2-2,CAERAGGNTGELFF,TGTGCCGAACGAGCGGGTGGGAACACCGGGGAGCTGTTTTTT
-,-,TRBV15,TRBJ1-2,CATSRDGFHRGYTF,TGTGCCACCAGCAGAGACGGTTTCCATCGGGGCTACACCTTC
-,-,TRBV9,TRBJ2-1,CASSGRGVTEQFF,TGTGCCAGCAGCGGACGCGGGGTCACAGAGCAGTTCTTC
-,TRBD1,TRBV29-1,TRBJ1-4,CSVTRGFANEKLFF,TGCAGCGTTACCAGGGGGTTTGCTAATGAAAAACTGTTTTTT
-,TRBD2,TRBV7-2,TRBJ2-5,CASSLGGLATLGETQYF,TGTGCCAGCAGCTTAGGGGGACTAGCGACCCTGGGGGAGACCCAGTACTTC
-,-,TRBV19,TRBJ1-2,CASSPPRWAWGIYTF,TGTGCCAGTAGTCCCCCCCGTTGGGCTTGGGGAATCTACACCTTC
-,TRBD1,TRBV5-8,TRBJ2-1,CASNRDRVNEQFF,TGTGCCAGCAACCGGGACAGGGTCAATGAGCAGTTCTTC
-,-,TRBV5-1,TRBJ2-7,CASSFYQAYEQYF,TGCGCCAGCAGCTTTTATCAAGCCTACGAGCAGTACTTC
-,-,TRBV7-2,TRBJ1-5,CASSLVGASNQPQHF,TGTGCCAGCAGCTTAGTTGGGGCGAGCAATCAGCCCCAGCATTTT
-,TRBD2,TRBV7-9,TRBJ2-1,CASNGGATYNEQFF,TGTGCCAGCAACGGGGGGGCCACCTACAATGAGCAGTTCTTC
-,-,TRBV10-3,TRBJ1-2,CAITAGIGGYGYTF,TGTGCCATCACCGCAGGGATAGGTGGCTATGGCTACACCTTC
-,-,TRBV4-3,TRBJ1-5,CASSQDPYSNQPQHF,TGCGCCAGCAGCCAAGATCCGTATAGCAATCAGCCCCAGCATTTT
few,TRBD1,TRBV6-5,TRBJ2-7,CASSRTGGFYEQYF,TGTGCCAGCAGTAGGACAGGGGGATTCTACGAGCAGTACTTC
-,TRBD2,TRBV2,TRBJ2-7,CASSEGLAVYEQYF,TGTGCCAGCAGTGAGGGACTAGCGGTTTACGAGCAGTACTTC